This T cell receptor beta chain was observed in a study of T cells in Graves' hyperthyroidism and ophthalmopathy. Ophthalmopathy patients had moderate-to-severe active disease, CAS ≥3, NOSPECS ≥4, and disease duration under 3 months. Amplification yielded TCR beta CDR3 regions, with RNA transcripts as the source. The HTBI primer set was used in a first-round RT-PCR of the TCR CDR3. TCRdb ran MiXCR on the multiplex PCR reads and lists one entry per CDR3 protein. The sample includes fewer than 550,000 distinct CDR3 sequences, around 22% of them seen just once. The sample consisted of blood. This sequence originates from a woman under 40 with Graves' ophthalmopathy.

The CDR3 spells CASVGGSNQPQHF. The CDR3 DNA is TGTGCCAGTGTGGGGGGTAGCAATCAGCCCCAGCATTTT. The chain is built from TRBV6-2 or TRBV6-3 and TRBJ1-5, with a possible D match to TRBD1 (5 bases). Trimming left V 9 bases short and J 0 bases short, with 9 bases between. CDR1 MNHEY and CDR2 SVGEGT come from the germline V gene. The CDR3 spans 13 residues.